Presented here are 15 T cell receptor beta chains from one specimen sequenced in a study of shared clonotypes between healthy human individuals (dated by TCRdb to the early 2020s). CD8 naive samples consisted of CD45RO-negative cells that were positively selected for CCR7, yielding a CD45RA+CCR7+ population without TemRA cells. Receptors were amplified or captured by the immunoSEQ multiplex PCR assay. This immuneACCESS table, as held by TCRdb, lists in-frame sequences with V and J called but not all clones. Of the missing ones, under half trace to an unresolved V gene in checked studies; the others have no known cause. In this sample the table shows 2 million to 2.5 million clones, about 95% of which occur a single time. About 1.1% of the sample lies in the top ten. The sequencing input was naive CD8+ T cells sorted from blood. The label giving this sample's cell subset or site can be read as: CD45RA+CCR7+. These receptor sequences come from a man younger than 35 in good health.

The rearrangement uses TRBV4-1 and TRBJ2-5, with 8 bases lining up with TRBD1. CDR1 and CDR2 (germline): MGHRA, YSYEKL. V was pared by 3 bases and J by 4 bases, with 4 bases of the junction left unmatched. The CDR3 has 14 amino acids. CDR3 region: CASSHAGQGETQYF. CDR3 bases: TGCGCCAGCAGCCACGCTGGACAGGGAGAGACCCAGTACTTC.

CDR3 bases: TGTGCCAGCAGTTACTCAGGGTTGTGCACCTTC. Translation gives CASSYSGLCTF. The J gene is TRBJ1-2, the V gene TRBV6-6; no definite D call. V dropped 0 bases and J dropped 13 bases, with 9 bases sitting between them. This CDR3 comprises 11 residues. The V gene's germline CDR1 is MNHNY and CDR2 SVGAGI (reference sequence).

The CDR3 sequence is CASNPTGGTPLHF. For the CDR3, the DNA is TGTGCCAGCAACCCGACAGGGGGAACACCCCTCCACTTT. The rearrangement uses TRBV27 and TRBJ1-6; 9 bases are shared with TRBD1. Germline V gene data show CDR1 as MNHEY and CDR2 as SMNVEV (reference sequence). This CDR3 spans 13 amino acids. The trim removed 7 bases at V and 11 bases at J, leaving 6 bases unmatched.

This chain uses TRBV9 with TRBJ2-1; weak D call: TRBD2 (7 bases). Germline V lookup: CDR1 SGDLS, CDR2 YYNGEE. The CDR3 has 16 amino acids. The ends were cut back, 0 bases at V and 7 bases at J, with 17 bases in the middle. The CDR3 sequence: CASSVGPRGARNEQFF. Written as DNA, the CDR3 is TGTGCCAGCAGCGTAGGTCCCCGGGGGGCAAGGAATGAGCAGTTCTTC. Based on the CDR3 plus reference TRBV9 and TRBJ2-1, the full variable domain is DSGVTQTPKHLITATGQRVTLRCSPRSGDLSVYWYQQSLDQGLQFLIQYYNGEERAKGNILERFSAQQFPDLHSELNLSSLELGDSALYFCASSVGPRGARNEQFFGPGTRLTVL.

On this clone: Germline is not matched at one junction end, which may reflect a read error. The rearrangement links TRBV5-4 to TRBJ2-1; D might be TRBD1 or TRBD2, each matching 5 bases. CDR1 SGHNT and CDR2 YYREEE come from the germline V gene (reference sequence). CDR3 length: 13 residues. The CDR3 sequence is CLMGRANYNEQFF. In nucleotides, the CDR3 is TGCCTGATGGGGCGGGCGAACTACAATGAGCAGTTCTTC.

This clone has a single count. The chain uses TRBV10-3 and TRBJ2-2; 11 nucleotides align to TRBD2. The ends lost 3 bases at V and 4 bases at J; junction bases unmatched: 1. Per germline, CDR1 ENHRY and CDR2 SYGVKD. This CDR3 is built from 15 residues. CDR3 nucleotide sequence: TGTGCCATCAGTGATCTAGCGGGGGGCACCGGGGAGCTGTTTTTT. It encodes CAISDLAGGTGELFF.

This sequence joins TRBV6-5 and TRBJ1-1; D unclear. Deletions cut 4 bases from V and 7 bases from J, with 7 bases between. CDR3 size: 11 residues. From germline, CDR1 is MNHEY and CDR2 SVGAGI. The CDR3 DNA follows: TGTGCCAGCAGTTCCGGCAGTGAAGCTTTCTTT. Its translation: CASSSGSEAFF.

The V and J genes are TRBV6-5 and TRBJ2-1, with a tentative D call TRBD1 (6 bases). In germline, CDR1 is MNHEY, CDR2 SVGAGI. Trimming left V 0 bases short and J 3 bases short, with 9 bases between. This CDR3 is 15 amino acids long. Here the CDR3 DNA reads TGTGCCAGCAGTTACTCTCGGGACATCTACAATGAGCAGTTCTTC. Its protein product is CASSYSRDIYNEQFF.

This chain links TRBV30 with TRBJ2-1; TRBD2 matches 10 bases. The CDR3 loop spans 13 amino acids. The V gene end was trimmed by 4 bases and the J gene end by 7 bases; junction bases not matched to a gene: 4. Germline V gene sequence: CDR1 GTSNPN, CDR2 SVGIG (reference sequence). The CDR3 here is CAWTGLAKNEQFF. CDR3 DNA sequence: TGTGCCTGGACGGGACTAGCGAAAAATGAGCAGTTCTTC.

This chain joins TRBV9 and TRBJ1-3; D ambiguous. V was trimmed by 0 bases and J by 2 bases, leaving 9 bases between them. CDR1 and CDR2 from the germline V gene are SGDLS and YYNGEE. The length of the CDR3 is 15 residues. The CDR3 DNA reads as TGTGCCAGCAGCGTAGGGGCAGCCGCTGGAAACACCATATATTTT. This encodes CASSVGAAAGNTIYF. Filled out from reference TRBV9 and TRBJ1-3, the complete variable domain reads DSGVTQTPKHLITATGQRVTLRCSPRSGDLSVYWYQQSLDQGLQFLIQYYNGEERAKGNILERFSAQQFPDLHSELNLSSLELGDSALYFCASSVGAAAGNTIYFGEGSWLTVV.

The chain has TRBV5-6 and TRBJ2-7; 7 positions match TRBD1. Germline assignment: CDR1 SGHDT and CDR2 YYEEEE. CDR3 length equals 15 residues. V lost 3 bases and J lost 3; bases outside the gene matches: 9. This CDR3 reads CASSSTGAPLYEQYF. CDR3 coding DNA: TGTGCCAGCAGCTCAACAGGGGCGCCTCTCTACGAGCAGTACTTC.

The CDR3 here is CASSLETGYEQYF. The CDR3 region has the DNA TGTGCCAGCAGCTTGGAGACAGGGTACGAGCAGTACTTC. The J gene is TRBJ2-7, the V gene TRBV5-4; 7 bases agree with TRBD1. J lost 4 bases, V lost 0 bases, and 1 base had no gene match. CDR3 size: 13 residues. Germline loops: CDR1 SGHNT, CDR2 YYREEE (reference sequence).

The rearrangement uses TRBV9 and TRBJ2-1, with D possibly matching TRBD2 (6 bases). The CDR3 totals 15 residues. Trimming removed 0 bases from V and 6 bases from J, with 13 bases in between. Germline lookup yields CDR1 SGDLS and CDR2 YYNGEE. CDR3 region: CASSVGGDYLNEQFF. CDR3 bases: TGTGCCAGCAGCGTAGGCGGGGATTACCTCAATGAGCAGTTCTTC. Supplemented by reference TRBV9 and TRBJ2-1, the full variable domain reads DSGVTQTPKHLITATGQRVTLRCSPRSGDLSVYWYQQSLDQGLQFLIQYYNGEERAKGNILERFSAQQFPDLHSELNLSSLELGDSALYFCASSVGGDYLNEQFFGPGTRLTVL.

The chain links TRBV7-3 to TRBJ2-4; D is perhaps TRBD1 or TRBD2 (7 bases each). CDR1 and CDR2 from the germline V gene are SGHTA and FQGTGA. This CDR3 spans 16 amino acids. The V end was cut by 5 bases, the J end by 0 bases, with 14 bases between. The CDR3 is CASSPQGGLAKNIQYF. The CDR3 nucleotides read TGTGCCAGCAGCCCGCAGGGGGGGCTAGCCAAAAACATTCAGTACTTC.

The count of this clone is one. CDR3 in DNA: TGTGCCAGCAGCCAACCGGGACAGGGGTCTGAAGCTTTCTTT. It is translated as CASSQPGQGSEAFF. V gene TRBV4-2 combines with J gene TRBJ1-1; 10 bases map to TRBD1. With 2 bases clipped from V and 6 bases from J, the junction kept 3 bases outside the gene matches. There are 14 residues in the CDR3. CDR1 and CDR2 (germline): LGHNA, YNFKEQ.